This T cell receptor beta chain was recovered during a study of control samples from healthy donors and cancer patients (dated by TCRdb to the early 2020s). Concerning this clone: This clone's antigen is unknown. Qualities for individual bases were not recorded, and no much larger clone is one base off.

The library was made by the immunoSEQ multiplex PCR assay. The clones in this table, taken by TCRdb from immuneACCESS, are in-frame only. Not every clone is retained; where verified, under half of the shortfall comes from an unresolved V gene, and the cause of the rest is unknown. This sample gives 100,000 to 150,000 clones in total; about 92% of them show up just once. Jointly, the top ten make up about 1.5% of the sample. Inclusive of the bounding cysteine and phenylalanine, the CDR3 is 14 residues long. Only the CDR3 DNA stays, 42 bases, in frame from base 1. The CDR1 and CDR2 encoded by the germline V gene (reference sequence) are LNHNV and YYDKDF. V sheds 0 bases and J sheds 7 bases, leaving 7 bases between their ends.

The chain joins TRBV15 to TRBJ1-6, with a tentative D gene TRBD1 over 5 matching bases. Specimen: PBMCs. This receptor was taken from a man aged 45 to 65 with head and neck cancer. The sequence in DNA is TGTGCCACCAGCAGAGACGAGGGGAATTCACCCCTCCACTTT. Its protein product is CATSRDEGNSPLHF. Full variable domain (CDR3 extended with the reference TRBV15 and TRBJ1-6 proteins): DAMVIQNPRYQVTQFGKPVTLSCSQTLNHNVMYWYQQKSSQAPKLLFHYYDKDFNNEADTPDNFQSRRPNTSFCFLDIRSPGLGDTAMYLCATSRDEGNSPLHFGNGTRLTVT.